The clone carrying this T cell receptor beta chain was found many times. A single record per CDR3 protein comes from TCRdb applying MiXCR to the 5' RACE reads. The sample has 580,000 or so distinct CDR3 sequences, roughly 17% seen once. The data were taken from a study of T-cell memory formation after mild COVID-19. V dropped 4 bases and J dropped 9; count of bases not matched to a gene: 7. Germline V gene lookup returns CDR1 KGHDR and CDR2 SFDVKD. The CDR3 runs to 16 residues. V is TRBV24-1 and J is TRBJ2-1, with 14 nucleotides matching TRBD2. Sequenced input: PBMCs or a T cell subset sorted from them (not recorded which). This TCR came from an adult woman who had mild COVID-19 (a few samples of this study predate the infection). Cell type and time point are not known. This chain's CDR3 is CATSDWTSGRSSEQFF. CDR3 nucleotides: TGTGCCACCAGTGACTGGACTAGCGGGAGGTCAAGTGAGCAGTTCTTC.